This T cell receptor (beta chain) was captured by sequencing in a study of T cell changes during pregnancy in multiple sclerosis (dated by TCRdb to between 2018 and 2020). In terms of the full investigation: Changes in the T cell repertoire over the course of pregnancy were examined in this study in women with multiple sclerosis.

From V the trimming removes 5 bases and from J it removes 3 bases, while the gene matches leave 4 bases of the junction unaccounted for. Inclusive of the bounding cysteine and phenylalanine, the CDR3 is 14 residues long. Only the CDR3 DNA is retained, 42 bases long and in frame from the first base. From a lookup of the germline V gene, CDR1 and CDR2 are MNHNS and SASEGT. As for this clone: No cognate antigen has been identified for it. Per-base quality was not reported, and no clone a single base away is much larger than it.

Libraries were built with the immunoSEQ multiplex PCR assay. This is the immuneACCESS table as TCRdb keeps it, with only in-frame sequences that have V and J called. A part of the clones is gone; compared with another copy, unresolved V genes explain less than half, and the rest is unexplained. Present in this sample are 50,000 to 65,000 clones, approximately 91% of which were seen just once. Roughly 1.4% of the sample rests with the top ten. Here the sequenced sample was peripheral blood, taken in the second trimester of pregnancy. The receptor was isolated from a female donor with multiple sclerosis, enrolled in a pregnancy study. The chain links TRBV6-1 with TRBJ2-7, with 10 central nucleotides matching TRBD1. The CDR3 region has the sequence CASSLRDRGYEQYF. The DNA sequence is given as TGTGCCAGCAGTTTACGGGACAGGGGCTACGAGCAGTACTTC.